Shown below are 10 T cell receptor beta chains from a single sample sequenced in a study of T cell repertoires in cytomegalovirus infection. TCRdb fed the reads into MiXCR, producing one record per CDR3 protein. The sample has roughly 990,000 distinct CDR3 sequences; 25% to 40% are singletons. These receptors' targets are unknown. The source was cultured CD8+ T cells from PBMCs, collected from culture after CMV antigen stimulation. The receptors come from a human donor in good health (CMV status not recorded). Some clones in this sample may be carry-over from other donors' samples.

This clonotype was recorded many times. This rearrangement joins TRBV6-2 or TRBV6-3 to TRBJ1-1, with D uncertain. CDR1 MNHEY and CDR2 SVGEGT come from the germline V gene. Trimming left V 4 bases short and J 4 bases short, with 16 bases between. This CDR3 is built from 15 residues. DNA for the CDR3: TGTGCCAGCAGTTTCCCACCGCGGGGAGGCACTGAAGCTTTCTTT. Translating it yields CASSFPPRGGTEAFF.

This chain joins TRBV7-9 and TRBJ2-2, with D hard to call. V lost 7 bases and J 7 bases, leaving 13 bases between the germline ends. The CDR3 extends over 13 amino acids. CDR1 SEHNR and CDR2 FQNEAQ come from the germline V gene (reference sequence). CDR3 sequence: CASTSDSHGELFF. CDR3 nucleotides: TGTGCCAGCACCTCAGACTCCCACGGGGAGCTGTTTTTT.

The rearrangement joins TRBV12-3 or TRBV12-4 to TRBJ2-6; no reliable D call. V was trimmed by 7 bases and J by 2 bases, leaving 15 bases between them. The CDR3 spans 16 residues. The chain's CDR3 is CASTLGPPAGANVLTF. Written as DNA, the CDR3 is TGTGCCAGCACCCTTGGGCCGCCAGCTGGGGCCAACGTCCTGACTTTC.

The rearrangement uses TRBV4-3 and TRBJ1-2; D perhaps matches TRBD1 (5 bases). The CDR3 covers 14 residues. Germline V gene data show CDR1 as LGHNA and CDR2 as YSLEER. Trimming took off 4 bases at V and 2 bases at J, with 11 bases between the two ends. The CDR3 nucleotides are TGCGCCAGCAGCCCCTTTGAGGGGAACTATGGCTACACCTTC. Translation: CASSPFEGNYGYTF.

This clonotype was found a few times. The CDR3 protein is CASMEAGGVNEQFF. DNA of the CDR3: TGTGCCAGTATGGAGGCAGGGGGAGTCAATGAGCAGTTCTTC. The chain employs TRBV19 and TRBJ2-1; TRBD1 matches at 7 bases. V dropped 7 bases and J dropped 6; count of bases not matched to a gene: 9. The CDR3 runs to 14 residues. The germline gives CDR1 LNHDA, CDR2 SQIVND (reference sequence).

This chain joins TRBV6-1 and TRBJ1-1, with TRBD1 identical over 7 bases. The germline CDR1 and CDR2 sequences are MNHNS and SASEGT. With V trimmed by 7 bases and J by 6 bases, 5 bases remained unmatched. The CDR3 has 12 amino acids. The CDR3 DNA sequence: TGTGCCAGCAATCCAGGGGGATCTGAAGCTTTCTTT. Translating it yields CASNPGGSEAFF.

The genes are TRBV29-1 and TRBJ1-2; 8 nucleotides align to TRBD1. After removal of 1 base from V and 3 bases from J, the junction contained 4 bases not matched to a gene. The V gene's germline CDR1 is SQVTM and CDR2 ANQGSEA. This CDR3 is 14 amino acids long. Here the CDR3 reads CSVEGVTGDYGYTF. DNA of the CDR3: TGCAGCGTTGAAGGCGTGACAGGGGACTATGGCTACACCTTC.

The chain combines TRBV5-4 with TRBJ2-5; TRBD2 aligns across 12 bases. V dropped 3 bases and J dropped 4; count of bases not matched to a gene: 10. This CDR3 region has 17 residues. In germline, CDR1 is SGHNT, CDR2 YYREEE (reference sequence). CDR3 in DNA: TGTGCCAGCAGCTCCTTGACTAGCGGGGGTTCGGGAGAGACCCAGTACTTC. Amino acids: CASSSLTSGGSGETQYF.

This chain uses TRBV27 with TRBJ1-4; D is ambiguous. The CDR3 runs to 16 residues. Germline values: CDR1 MNHEY, CDR2 SMNVEV (reference sequence). V shed 3 bases and J shed 13 bases, with 24 bases lying between them. Here the CDR3 reads CASSFASPGWGIRLFF. CDR3 nucleotide sequence: TGTGCCAGCAGTTTCGCTTCCCCTGGATGGGGAATTCGACTGTTTTTT.

The chain carries TRBV10-1 and TRBJ1-1; D might be TRBD1 (5 bases). CDR3 length: 15 residues. V shed 3 bases and J shed 4 bases, with 15 bases lying between them. Germline CDR1 WNHNN, CDR2 SYGVQD (reference sequence). As DNA, the CDR3 is TGCGCCAGCAGTGATTTCGGACGCGGGGCCACTGAAGCTTTCTTT. Protein product: CASSDFGRGATEAFF.